This T cell receptor beta chain was recorded in a study of shared clonotypes between healthy human individuals. Study overall: CD4 naive and memory got three plates each, CD8 naive two, CD8 memory one.

The donors were adults (healthy and HIV-negative) with no recent acute infections or vaccinations. Regarding this clone: Its antigen is currently unknown.

Sorted-subset replicate PCR reactions were performed with about 200 ng DNA, corresponding to 25,000 to 35,000 T cell genomes. The assay was immunoSEQ multiplex PCR, and TCRdb's table has in-frame clones only and misses some. The repertoire consists of some 2,400,000 clones, with almost 96% occurring once and the leading ten covering roughly 0.13%. J was trimmed by 6 bases and V by 3 bases; bases with no gene match: 5. The CDR3 runs 15 residues. Germline V gene lookup returns CDR1 SGHNT and CDR2 YYREEE (reference sequence). Overall study findings and caveats: All-four-donor shared clonotypes had higher generation probabilities than non-shared clonotypes did.

The TCR comes from a man aged 18-30 years in good health. The sequencing input was naive CD4+ T cells sorted from blood. Indicated subset: CD45RA+ positively selected. The rearrangement joins TRBV5-4 to TRBJ2-1, with TRBD2 matching over 11 bases. The DNA for the CDR3 is TGTGCCAGCAGCTGGGGGGGGACTAGCGGCAATGAGCAGTTCTTC. Translating it yields CASSWGGTSGNEQFF.